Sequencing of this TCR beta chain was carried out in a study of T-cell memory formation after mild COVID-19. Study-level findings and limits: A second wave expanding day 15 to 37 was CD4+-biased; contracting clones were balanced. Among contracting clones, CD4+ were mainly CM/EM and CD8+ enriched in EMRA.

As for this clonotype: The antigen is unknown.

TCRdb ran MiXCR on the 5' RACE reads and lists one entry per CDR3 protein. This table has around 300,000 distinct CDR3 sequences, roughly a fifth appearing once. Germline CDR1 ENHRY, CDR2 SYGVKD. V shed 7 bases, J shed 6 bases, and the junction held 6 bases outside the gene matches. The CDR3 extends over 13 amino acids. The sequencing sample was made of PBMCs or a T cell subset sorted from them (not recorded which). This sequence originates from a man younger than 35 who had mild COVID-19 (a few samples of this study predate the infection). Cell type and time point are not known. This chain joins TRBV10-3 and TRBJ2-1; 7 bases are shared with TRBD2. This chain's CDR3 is CAITNGLVNEQFF. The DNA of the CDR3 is TGTGCCATCACCAACGGACTAGTCAATGAGCAGTTCTTC.